The source of this TCR beta chain is a study of shared clonotypes between healthy human individuals (dated by TCRdb to 2020 to 2021). In the study overall: The cohort included three men and two women between 18 and 49 years of age. To increase sequencing depth and limit assay-specific biases, different laboratories used diverse techniques to prepare libraries and sequence TCR repertoires. To estimate repertoire size and how much clonotypes are shared between individuals, the study performed deep sequencing of blood TCR repertoires from 4 to 6 healthy adults. Leukapheresis yielded between about 0.85 and 9.5 billion PBMCs per donor.

The full study reports these points: Sampling was restricted to blood, and TCR repertoires in tissue are likely to differ from TCR repertoires in blood. Pairwise subsampling led to the expectation that sequencing depth would affect the degree of clonotype sharing among donors. Because the study included a small number of donors, the genetic and exposure-history diversity represented was limited.

On this clone: The specificity of this receptor is unknown. Nothing much larger sits one base from this clone, and base qualities are not available.

Using the deep immunoSEQ assay, TCR CDR3 regions were amplified from genomic DNA by multiplex PCR. Genomic DNA extracted from each cell subset was distributed evenly over all wells of several immunoSEQ 96-well plates, and each plate served as one replicate. For unsorted PBMC, around 310 ng of genomic DNA, equivalent to about 32,000 T cell genomes, went into each replicate PCR. Ten immunoSEQ deep assay plates were used to sequence unsorted PBMC genomic DNA. Purified libraries were quantified with a Qubit 3.0 fluorometer, sized on a Bioanalyzer 2100, and re-quantified with the KAPA Library Quantification kit. Every immunoSEQ 96-well plate was sequenced on a separate single-read 150-cycle Illumina NextSeq 550 flow cell. In the authors' own workflow: Because the immunoSEQ output included only junctional sequences and no quality scores, the filtering could not be the same as the filtering used for full-length reads. To assign V/J genes and CDR3, sequences were annotated against IMGT germline references using PyIR, a Python wrapper for IgBLAST v1.9. Reads were filtered out if the reads had weak V/J assignments (E-value above 1e-6), no CDR3, stop codons, out-of-frame junctions, or ambiguous translated residues. V3J clonotypes were defined by identical inferred V gene, J gene, and CDR3 amino acid sequence. Percentage overlap between repertoires was calculated by dividing the number of shared unique clonotypes by the size of the smaller repertoire. Repertoire richness was assessed with RTK rarefaction, the Chao1 estimator, and Recon v2.1 estimates of unobserved clonotypes. The source is immuneACCESS, and TCRdb retained only in-frame sequences with V and J called. Part of the clones is not carried over; for the studies checked, unresolved V genes explain less than half of this, and the remainder is unexplained. The V and J calls and clone size were taken over from that table, and D and trimming were inferred from the DNA. The sample profile shows about 490,000 clones; over 60% of them were found once. The ten largest clonotypes hold roughly 13% of the sample.

From the germline V gene, CDR1 is SGHRS and CDR2 is YFSETQ. From the cysteine up to the phenylalanine, the CDR3 has a length of 15 residues. The CDR3 DNA has 45 bases and is translated from base 1. Unmatched junction bases come to 5, with V trimmed by 0 bases and J by 8 bases. The donors were healthy, HIV-negative adults with no recently reported acute infections or vaccinations. Only Caucasian adults living in Nashville, Tennessee, USA were represented among the donors. For unsorted samples, about 90 million PBMCs were counted and genomic DNA was extracted with the QIAamp DNA Blood Mini kit. After blood collection by leukapheresis, PBMCs were isolated using Ficoll-Histopaque density gradient centrifugation and then cryopreserved in the vapor phase of liquid nitrogen.

This TCR derives from a woman between 40 and 55 years old in good health. Some clones in this sample may be carry-over from other donors' samples. Material for sequencing was PBMCs. Recombination connected TRBV5-1 to TRBJ2-1; TRBD2 agrees with 10 junctional bases. The bases read TGCGCCAGCAGCTTGGGGACTAGCGGCGTCGATGAGCAGTTCTTC. The encoded protein is CASSLGTSGVDEQFF.